This T cell receptor beta chain was recorded in a study of blood T cell repertoires in COVID-19. Repertoires were generated with immunoSEQ multiplex PCR, while TCRdb's copy carries only in-frame clones and drops some. This sample has 350,000 to 450,000 clones, with approximately 93% found just once. Recruitment covered 20 to 25 US areas and drew participants whose ages spanned roughly 18 to 90 years. Donors were grouped by their self-reported clinical history. Exposed enrollees had met someone with a PCR-confirmed or clinician-diagnosed COVID-19 case at some point within the 2 weeks before study entry. Trimming removed 5 bases from V and 7 bases from J; junction bases left unmatched: 10. The CDR3 is made up of 15 amino acids. CDR1 is LGHNA and CDR2 is YNFKEQ in the germline V gene.

Material: PBMCs or T cells enriched from blood (not recorded which). The TCR was taken from a middle-aged woman who had been exposed to COVID-19. The chain carries TRBV4-2 and TRBJ1-2; TRBD1 matches at 10 bases. CDR3 protein: CASSTGTGAESGYTF. The CDR3 DNA reads TGTGCCAGCAGCACTGGGACAGGGGCCGAGAGTGGCTACACCTTC.